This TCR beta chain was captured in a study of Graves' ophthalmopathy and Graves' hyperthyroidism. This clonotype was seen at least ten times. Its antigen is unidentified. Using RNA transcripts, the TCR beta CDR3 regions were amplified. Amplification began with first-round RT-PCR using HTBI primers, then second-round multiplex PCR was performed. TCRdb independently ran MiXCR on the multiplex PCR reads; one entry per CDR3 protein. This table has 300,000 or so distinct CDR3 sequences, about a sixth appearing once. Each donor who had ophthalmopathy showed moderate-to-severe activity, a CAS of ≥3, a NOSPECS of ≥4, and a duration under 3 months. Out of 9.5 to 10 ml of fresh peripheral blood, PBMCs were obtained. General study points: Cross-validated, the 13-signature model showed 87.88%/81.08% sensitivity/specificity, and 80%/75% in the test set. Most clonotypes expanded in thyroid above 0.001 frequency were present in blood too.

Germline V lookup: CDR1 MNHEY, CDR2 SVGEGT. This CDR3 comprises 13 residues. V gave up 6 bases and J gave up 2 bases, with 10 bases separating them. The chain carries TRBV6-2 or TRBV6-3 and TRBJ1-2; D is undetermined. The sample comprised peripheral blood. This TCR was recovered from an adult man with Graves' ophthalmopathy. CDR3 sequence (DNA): TGTGCCAGCAGGACGCCGGGAAACTATGGCTACACCTTC. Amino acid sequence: CASRTPGNYGYTF.